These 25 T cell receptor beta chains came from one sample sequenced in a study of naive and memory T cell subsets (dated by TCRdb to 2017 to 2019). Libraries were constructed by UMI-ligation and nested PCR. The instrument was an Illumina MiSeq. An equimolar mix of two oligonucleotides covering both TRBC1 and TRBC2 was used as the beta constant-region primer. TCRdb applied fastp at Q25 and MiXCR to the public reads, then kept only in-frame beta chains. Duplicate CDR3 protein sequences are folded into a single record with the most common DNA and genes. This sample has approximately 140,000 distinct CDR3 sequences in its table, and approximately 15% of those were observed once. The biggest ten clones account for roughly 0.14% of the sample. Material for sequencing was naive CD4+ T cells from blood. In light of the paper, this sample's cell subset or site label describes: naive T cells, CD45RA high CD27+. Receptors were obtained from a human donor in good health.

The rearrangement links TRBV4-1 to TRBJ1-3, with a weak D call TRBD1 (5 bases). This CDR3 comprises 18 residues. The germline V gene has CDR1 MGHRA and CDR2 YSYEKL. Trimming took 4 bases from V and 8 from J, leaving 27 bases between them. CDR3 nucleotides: TGCGCCAGCAGCCCCCCCGGGGCGCGGGGAGGTGGTCCGGACACCATATATTTT. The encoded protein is CASSPPGARGGGPDTIYF.

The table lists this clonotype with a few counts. CDR3 sequence reads: CASSGSGTGVSGYTF. As DNA, the CDR3 is TGTGCCAGCAGTGGATCCGGGACAGGGGTCTCCGGCTACACCTTC. The chain recombines TRBV2 with TRBJ1-2; 10 nucleotides agree with TRBD1. CDR3 length: 15 amino acids. The germline V gene encodes CDR1 SNHLY and CDR2 FYNNEI. Losses at the gene ends were 4 bases for V and 8 bases for J; bases not matched to a gene: 10.

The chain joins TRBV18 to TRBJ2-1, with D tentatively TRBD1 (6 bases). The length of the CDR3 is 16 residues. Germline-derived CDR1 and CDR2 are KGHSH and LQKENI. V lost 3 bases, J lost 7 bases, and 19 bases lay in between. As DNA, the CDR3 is TGTGCCAGCTCACCGGTCAATGGGGGCCCAAGGAATGAGCAGTTCTTC. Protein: CASSPVNGGPRNEQFF.

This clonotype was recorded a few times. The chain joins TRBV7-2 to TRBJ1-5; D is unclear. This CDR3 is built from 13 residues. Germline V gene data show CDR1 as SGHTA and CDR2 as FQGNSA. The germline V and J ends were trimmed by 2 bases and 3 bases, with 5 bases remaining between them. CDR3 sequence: CASSLQPNQPQHF. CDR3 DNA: TGTGCCAGCAGCTTACAGCCCAATCAGCCCCAGCATTTT.

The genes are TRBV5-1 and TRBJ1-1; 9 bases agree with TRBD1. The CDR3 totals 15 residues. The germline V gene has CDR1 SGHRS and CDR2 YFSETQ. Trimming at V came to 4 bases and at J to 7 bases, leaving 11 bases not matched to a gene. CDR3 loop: CASSRGDREAGEAFF. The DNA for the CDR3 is TGCGCCAGCAGCAGAGGGGACAGGGAGGCAGGTGAAGCTTTCTTT.

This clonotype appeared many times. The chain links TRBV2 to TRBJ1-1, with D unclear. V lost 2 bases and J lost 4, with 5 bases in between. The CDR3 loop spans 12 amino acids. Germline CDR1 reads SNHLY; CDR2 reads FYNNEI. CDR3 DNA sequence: TGTGCCAGCAGTGAAAGCAGCACTGAAGCTTTCTTT. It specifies CASSESSTEAFF.

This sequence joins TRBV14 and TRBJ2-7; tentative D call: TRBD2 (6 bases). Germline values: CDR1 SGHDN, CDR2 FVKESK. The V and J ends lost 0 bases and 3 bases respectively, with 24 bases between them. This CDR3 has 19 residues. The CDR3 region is CASSQEGILGGTGHYEQYF. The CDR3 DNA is TGTGCCAGCAGCCAAGAAGGTATCCTCGGAGGGACGGGCCACTACGAGCAGTACTTC.

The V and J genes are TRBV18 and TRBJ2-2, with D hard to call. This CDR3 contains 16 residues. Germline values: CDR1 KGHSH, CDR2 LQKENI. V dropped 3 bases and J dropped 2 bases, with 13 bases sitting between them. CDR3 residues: CASSPGTSSNTGELFF. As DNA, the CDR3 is TGTGCCAGCTCACCGGGCACCTCTTCAAACACCGGGGAGCTGTTTTTT.

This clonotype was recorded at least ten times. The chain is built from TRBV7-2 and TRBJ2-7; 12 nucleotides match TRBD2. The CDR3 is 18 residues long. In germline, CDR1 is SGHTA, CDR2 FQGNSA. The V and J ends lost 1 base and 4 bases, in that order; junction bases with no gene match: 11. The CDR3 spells CASSLDGTSGLYRYEQYF. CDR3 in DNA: TGTGCCAGCAGCTTAGATGGGACTAGCGGGCTCTATCGTTACGAGCAGTACTTC.

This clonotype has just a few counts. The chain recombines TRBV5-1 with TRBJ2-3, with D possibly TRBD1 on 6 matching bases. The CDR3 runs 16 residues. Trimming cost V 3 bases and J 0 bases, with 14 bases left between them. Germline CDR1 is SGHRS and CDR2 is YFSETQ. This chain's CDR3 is CASSSHRVSSTDTQYF. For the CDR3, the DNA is TGCGCCAGCAGCTCCCACAGGGTTTCTAGCACAGATACGCAGTATTTT.

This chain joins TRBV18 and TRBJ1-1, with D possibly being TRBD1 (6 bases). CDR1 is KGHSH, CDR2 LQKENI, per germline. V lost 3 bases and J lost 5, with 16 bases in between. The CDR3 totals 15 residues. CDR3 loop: CASSPPGTQKTEAFF. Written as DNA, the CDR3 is TGTGCCAGCTCACCCCCCGGGACACAGAAGACTGAAGCTTTCTTT.

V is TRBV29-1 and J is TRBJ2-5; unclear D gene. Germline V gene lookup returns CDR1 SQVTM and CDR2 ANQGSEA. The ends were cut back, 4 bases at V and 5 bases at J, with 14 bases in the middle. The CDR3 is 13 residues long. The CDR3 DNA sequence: TGCAGCGTTGTGGCGCAGCCCCAGGAGACCCAGTACTTC. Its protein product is CSVVAQPQETQYF.

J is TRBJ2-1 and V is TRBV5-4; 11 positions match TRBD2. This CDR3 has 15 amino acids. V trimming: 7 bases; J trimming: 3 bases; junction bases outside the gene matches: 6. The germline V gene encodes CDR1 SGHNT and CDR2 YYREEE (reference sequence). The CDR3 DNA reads TGTGCCAGCGGCCCCGGGACTAGCGGCTACAATGAGCAGTTCTTC. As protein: CASGPGTSGYNEQFF. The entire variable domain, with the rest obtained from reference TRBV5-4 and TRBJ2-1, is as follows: ETGVTQSPTHLIKTRGQQVTLRCSSQSGHNTVSWYQQALGQGPQFIFQYYREEENGRGNFPPRFSGLQFPNYSSELNVNALELDDSALYLCASGPGTSGYNEQFFGPGTRLTVL.

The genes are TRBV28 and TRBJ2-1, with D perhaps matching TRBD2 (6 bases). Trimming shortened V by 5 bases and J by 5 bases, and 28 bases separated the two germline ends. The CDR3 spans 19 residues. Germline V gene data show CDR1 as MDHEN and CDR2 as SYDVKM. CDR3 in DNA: TGTGCCAGCAGTCCTACGGAGGGTCGCTGGACGGATAAAGACAATGAGCAGTTCTTC. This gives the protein CASSPTEGRWTDKDNEQFF.

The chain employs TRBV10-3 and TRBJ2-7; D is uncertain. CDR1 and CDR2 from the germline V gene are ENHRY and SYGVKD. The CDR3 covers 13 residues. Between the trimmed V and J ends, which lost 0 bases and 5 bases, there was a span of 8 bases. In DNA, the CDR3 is TGTGCCATCAGTGAGTCTCAAGAGGACGAGCAGTACTTC. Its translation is CAISESQEDEQYF.

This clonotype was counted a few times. CDR3 in amino acids: CASSTSGGYNEQFF. Here the CDR3 DNA reads TGTGCCAGTAGTACGAGCGGGGGGTACAATGAGCAGTTCTTC. V usage is TRBV19 and J usage is TRBJ2-1; 9 bases align to TRBD2. Unmatched junction bases numbered 2, after V lost 4 bases and J lost 4 bases. Germline assignment: CDR1 LNHDA and CDR2 SQIVND (reference sequence). The CDR3 has 14 amino acids.

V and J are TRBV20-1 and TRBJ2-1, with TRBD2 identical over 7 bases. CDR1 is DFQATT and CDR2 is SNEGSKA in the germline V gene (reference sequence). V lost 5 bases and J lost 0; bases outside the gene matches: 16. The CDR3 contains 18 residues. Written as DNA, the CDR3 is TGCAGTGCTGCATCTGGACTAGTGGACTGGAGCTCCTACAATGAGCAGTTCTTC. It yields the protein CSAASGLVDWSSYNEQFF.

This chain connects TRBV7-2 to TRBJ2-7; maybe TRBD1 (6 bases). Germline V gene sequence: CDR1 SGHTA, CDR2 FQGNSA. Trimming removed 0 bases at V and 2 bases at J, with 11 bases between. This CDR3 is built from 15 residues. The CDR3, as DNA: TGTGCCAGCAGCTTAGCTCTGGGACAAACCTACGAGCAGTACTTC. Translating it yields CASSLALGQTYEQYF.

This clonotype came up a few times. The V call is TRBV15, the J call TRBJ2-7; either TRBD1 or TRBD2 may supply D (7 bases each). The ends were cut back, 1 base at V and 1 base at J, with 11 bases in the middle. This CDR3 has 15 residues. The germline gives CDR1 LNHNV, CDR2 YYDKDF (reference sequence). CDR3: CATSRGGGQSYEQYF. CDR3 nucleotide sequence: TGTGCCACCAGCAGAGGGGGGGGACAGTCCTACGAGCAGTACTTC.

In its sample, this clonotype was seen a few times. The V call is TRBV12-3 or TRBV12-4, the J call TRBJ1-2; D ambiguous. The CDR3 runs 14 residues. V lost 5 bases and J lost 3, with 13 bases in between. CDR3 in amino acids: CASSQALRDYGYTF. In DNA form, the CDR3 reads TGTGCCAGCAGTCAGGCCCTAAGGGACTATGGCTACACCTTC.

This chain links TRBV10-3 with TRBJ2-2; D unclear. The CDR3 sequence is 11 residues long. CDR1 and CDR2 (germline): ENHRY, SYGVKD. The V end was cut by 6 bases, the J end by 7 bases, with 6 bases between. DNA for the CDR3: TGTGCCATCAGCGGCCTCGGGGAGCTGTTTTTT. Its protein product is CAISGLGELFF.

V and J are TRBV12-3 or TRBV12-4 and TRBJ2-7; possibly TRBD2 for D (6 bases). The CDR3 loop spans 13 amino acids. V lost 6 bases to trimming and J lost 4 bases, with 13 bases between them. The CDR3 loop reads CASRRGGGYEQYF. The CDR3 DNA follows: TGTGCCAGCAGGAGGGGAGGCGGGTACGAGCAGTACTTC.

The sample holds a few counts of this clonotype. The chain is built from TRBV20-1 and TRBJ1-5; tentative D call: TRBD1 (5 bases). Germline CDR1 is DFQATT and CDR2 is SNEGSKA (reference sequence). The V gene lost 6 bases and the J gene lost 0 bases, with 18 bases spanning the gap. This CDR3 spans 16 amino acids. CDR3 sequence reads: CSATTGYLTSNQPQHF. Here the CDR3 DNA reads TGCAGTGCAACCACAGGTTACCTAACTAGCAATCAGCCCCAGCATTTT.

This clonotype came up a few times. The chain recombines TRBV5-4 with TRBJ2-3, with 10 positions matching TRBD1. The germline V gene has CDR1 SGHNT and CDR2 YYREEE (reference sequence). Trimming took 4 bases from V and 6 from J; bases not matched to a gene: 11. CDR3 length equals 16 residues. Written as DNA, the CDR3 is TGTGCCAGCAGCGGAGGGGACAGGGGATATGTTGATACGCAGTATTTT. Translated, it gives CASSGGDRGYVDTQYF.

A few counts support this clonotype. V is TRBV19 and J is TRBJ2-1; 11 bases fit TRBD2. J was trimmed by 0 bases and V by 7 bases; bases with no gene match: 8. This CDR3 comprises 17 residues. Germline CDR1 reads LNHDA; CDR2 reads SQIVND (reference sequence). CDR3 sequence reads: CASIAGTSGSSYNEQFF. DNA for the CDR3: TGTGCCAGTATCGCCGGGACTAGCGGATCCTCCTACAATGAGCAGTTCTTC.